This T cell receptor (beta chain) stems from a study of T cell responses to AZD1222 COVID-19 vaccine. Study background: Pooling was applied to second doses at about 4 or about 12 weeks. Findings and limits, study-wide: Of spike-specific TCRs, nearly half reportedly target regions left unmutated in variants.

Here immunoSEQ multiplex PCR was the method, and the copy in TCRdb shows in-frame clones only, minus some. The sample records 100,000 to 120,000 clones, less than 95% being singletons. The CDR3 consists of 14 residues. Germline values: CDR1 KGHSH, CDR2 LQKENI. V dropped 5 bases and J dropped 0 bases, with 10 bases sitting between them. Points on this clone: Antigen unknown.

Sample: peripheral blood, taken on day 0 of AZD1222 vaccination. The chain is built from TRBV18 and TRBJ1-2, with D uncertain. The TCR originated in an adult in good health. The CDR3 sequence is CASSGDGTNYGYTF. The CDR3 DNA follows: TGTGCCAGCTCAGGTGACGGAACTAACTATGGCTACACCTTC.